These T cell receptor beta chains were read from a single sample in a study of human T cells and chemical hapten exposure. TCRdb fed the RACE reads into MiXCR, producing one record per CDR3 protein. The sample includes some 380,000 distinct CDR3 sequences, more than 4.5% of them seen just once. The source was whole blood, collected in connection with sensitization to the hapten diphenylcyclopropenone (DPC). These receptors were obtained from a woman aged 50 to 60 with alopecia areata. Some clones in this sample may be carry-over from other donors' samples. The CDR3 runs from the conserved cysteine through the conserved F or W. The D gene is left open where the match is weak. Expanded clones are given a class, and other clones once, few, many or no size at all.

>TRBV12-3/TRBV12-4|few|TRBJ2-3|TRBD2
TGTGCCAGCAGTTTTGGCCAGCGGGGGGTCCTCACAGATACGCAGTATTTT
CASSFGQRGVLTDTQYF
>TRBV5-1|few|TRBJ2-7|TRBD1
TGCGCCAGCAGCCAAAGGGGGGACAGGGCCTACGAGCAGTACTTC
CASSQRGDRAYEQYF
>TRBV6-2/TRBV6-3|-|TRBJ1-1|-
TGTGCCAGCAGTTGGACCGTTCAGCCTGTGAACACTGAAGCTTTCTTT
CASSWTVQPVNTEAFF
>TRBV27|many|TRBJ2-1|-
TGTGCCAGCAGTCCTTCTCCCAGCTCCTACAATGAGCAGTTCTTC
CASSPSPSSYNEQFF
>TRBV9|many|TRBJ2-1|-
TGTGCCAGCAGCGTCGGGGGCAGCGAGCAGTTCTTC
CASSVGGSEQFF
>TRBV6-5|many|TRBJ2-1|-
TGTGCCAGCAGTTACACAGAGTCCAATGAGCAGTTCTTC
CASSYTESNEQFF
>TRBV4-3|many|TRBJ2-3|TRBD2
TGCGCCAGCAGCCAGACTAGCGGGAGTGATACGCAGTATTTT
CASSQTSGSDTQYF
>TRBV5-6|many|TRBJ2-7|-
TGTGCCAGCTCCTTTGGGGGAGGCTACGAGCAGTACTTC
CASSFGGGYEQYF
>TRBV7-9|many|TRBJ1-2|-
TGTGCCAGCAGCTTAGCGACAGGATCCGGCTACACCTTC
CASSLATGSGYTF
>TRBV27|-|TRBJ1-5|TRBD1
TGTGCCAGCAGCGACAGGGGAGGTAGTCAGCCCCAGCATTTT
CASSDRGGSQPQHF
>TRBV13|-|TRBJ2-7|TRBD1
TGTGCCAGCAGCTCCCCCGGGACAGTCTCCTACGAGCAGTACTTC
CASSSPGTVSYEQYF
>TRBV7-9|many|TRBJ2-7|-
TGTGCCAGCAGCTTAGCGGTGAGGCCCTACGAGCAGTACTTC
CASSLAVRPYEQYF
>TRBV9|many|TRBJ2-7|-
TGTGCCAGCAGCGTAGGCGACGGACCCTACGAGCAGTACTTC
CASSVGDGPYEQYF
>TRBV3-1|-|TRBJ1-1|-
TGTGCCAGCAGCCAGTCGAGGGCACAGAAGGGAACTTTCTTT
CASSQSRAQKGTFF
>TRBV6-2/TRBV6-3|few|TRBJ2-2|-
TGTGCCAGCACCGGGAGCGGGGAGCTGTTTTTT
CASTGSGELFF
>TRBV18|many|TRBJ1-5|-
TGTGCCAGCTCAGGGAACGGGGTTGGCAATCAGCCCCAGCATTTT
CASSGNGVGNQPQHF
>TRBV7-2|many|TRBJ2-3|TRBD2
TGTGCCAGCAGGCCCACTAGCGGGAGGGGCACAGATACGCAGTATTTT
CASRPTSGRGTDTQYF
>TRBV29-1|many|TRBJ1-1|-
TGCAGCGTTGAGCAGGGGACGAAGAACACTGAAGCTTTCTTT
CSVEQGTKNTEAFF
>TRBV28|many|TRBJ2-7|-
TGTGCCACTTCAAATGGACAGCCAGCTTACGAGCAGTACTTC
CATSNGQPAYEQYF
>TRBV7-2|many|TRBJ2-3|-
TGTGCCAGCAGCTTAGAGATGGGGCAGTCCACAGATACGCAGTATTTT
CASSLEMGQSTDTQYF
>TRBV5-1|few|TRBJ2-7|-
TGCGCCAGCAGCCGAGGGGTCGGGGGGCGCGGCCACGAGCAGTACTTC
CASSRGVGGRGHEQYF
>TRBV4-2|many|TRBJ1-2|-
TGTGCCAGCAGCCAAGACCAGAGAGGCTACACCTTC
CASSQDQRGYTF
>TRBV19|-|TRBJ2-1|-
TGTGCCAGTAGCCATAGCGGACACTCCTACAATGAGCAGTTCTTC
CASSHSGHSYNEQFF
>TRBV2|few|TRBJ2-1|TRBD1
TGTGCCACCCATCGGACAGGGGGAGGGCAGTTCTTC
CATHRTGGGQFF
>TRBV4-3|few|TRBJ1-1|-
TGCGCCAGCAGCCAAGATGCGGCCTTGAAGGCTTTCTTT
CASSQDAALKAFF
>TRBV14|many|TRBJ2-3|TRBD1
TGTGCCAGCAGCCCTGGACAGGGTCGTTACACAGATACGCAGTATTTT
CASSPGQGRYTDTQYF
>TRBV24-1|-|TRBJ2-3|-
TGTGCCACCAGTGATCCTCGACAGTCCACAGATACGCAGTATTTT
CATSDPRQSTDTQYF
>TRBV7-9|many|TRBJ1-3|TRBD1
TGTGCCAGCAGCTTATCAACAGGGGCCGGAAACACCATATATTTT
CASSLSTGAGNTIYF
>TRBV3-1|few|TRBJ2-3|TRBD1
TGTGCCAGCAGCCCTATGACAGGGGGGACAGATACGCAGTATTTT
CASSPMTGGTDTQYF
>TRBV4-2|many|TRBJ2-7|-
TGTGCCAGCAGCCCCAGGGTCAGCTCCTACGAGCAGTACTTC
CASSPRVSSYEQYF
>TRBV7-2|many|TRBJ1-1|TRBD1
TGTGCCAGCAGCTTAGCTACAGGGGTTCGGACTGAAGCTTTCTTT
CASSLATGVRTEAFF
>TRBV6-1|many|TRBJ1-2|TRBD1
TGTGCCAGCAGCCCTTTAACAGGGGGGGGCTATGGCTACACCTTC
CASSPLTGGGYGYTF
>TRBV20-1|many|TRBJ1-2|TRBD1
TGCAGTGCACGGACAGGGGGCGTCGGCTACACCTTC
CSARTGGVGYTF
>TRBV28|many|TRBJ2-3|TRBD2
TGTGCCAGCAGTTTCACGGCTAGCGGGAGAGATACGCAGTATTTT
CASSFTASGRDTQYF
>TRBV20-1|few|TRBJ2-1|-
TGCAGTGCGGGAGGAGGGGGGAGCCGAAGCTCCTACAATGAGCAGTTCTTC
CSAGGGGSRSSYNEQFF
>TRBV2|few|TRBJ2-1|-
TGTGCCAGCAGGGGCGGGCCTCGGAATGAGCAGTTCTTC
CASRGGPRNEQFF
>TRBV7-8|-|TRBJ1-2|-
TGTGCCAGCACCACACGCCAGGGGAGGACCTATGGCTACACCTTC
CASTTRQGRTYGYTF
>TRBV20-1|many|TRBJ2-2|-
TGCAGTGCTCCACACCTCACCGGGGAGCTGTTTTTT
CSAPHLTGELFF
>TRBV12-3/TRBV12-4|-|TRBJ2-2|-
TGTGCCAGCTGTGCGAACACCGGGGAGCTGTTTTTT
CASCANTGELFF
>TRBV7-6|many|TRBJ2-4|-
TGTGCCAGCAGCTTAGGTGGCGGCAAAAACATTCAGTACTTC
CASSLGGGKNIQYF
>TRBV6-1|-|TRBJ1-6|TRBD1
TGTGCCAGCAGTGAAGAGCGGACAGGGAGGACACCCCTCCACTTT
CASSEERTGRTPLHF
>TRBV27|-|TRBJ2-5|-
TGTGCCAGCAGTTTAGGGGCAGGGCCGGAAGAGACCCAGTACTTC
CASSLGAGPEETQYF
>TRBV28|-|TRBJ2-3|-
TGTGCCAGCAGTGTCTTCAGGGCCCCCGGAGATACGCAGTATTTT
CASSVFRAPGDTQYF
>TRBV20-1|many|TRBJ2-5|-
TGCAGTGCTAGACCCCCCAGGGACTCACAAGAGACCCAGTACTTC
CSARPPRDSQETQYF
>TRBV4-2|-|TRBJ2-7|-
TGTGCCAGCAGCCAACTTAGCTCCTACGAGCAGTACTTC
CASSQLSSYEQYF
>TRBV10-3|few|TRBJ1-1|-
TGCGTTAGAATTTTGGGTAAGGCTGAAGCTTTCTTT
CVRILGKAEAFF
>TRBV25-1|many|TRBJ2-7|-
TGTGCCAGCGGTACCTACGAGCAGTACTTC
CASGTYEQYF
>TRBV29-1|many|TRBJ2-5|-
TGCAGCGTTGCCTGGACACATCAAGAGACCCAGTACTTC
CSVAWTHQETQYF
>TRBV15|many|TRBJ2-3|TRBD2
TGTGCCACCAGCACCTTTTTTACTAGCGGGGAAACAGATACGCAGTATTTT
CATSTFFTSGETDTQYF
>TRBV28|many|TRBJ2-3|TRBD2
TGTGCCAGCAGTTCCGGGGGGAGCACCCTGGGAGATACGCAGTATTTT
CASSSGGSTLGDTQYF
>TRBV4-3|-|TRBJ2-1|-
TGCGCCAGCAGCCAAGCCGAGCAGGGGAACAATGAGCAGTTCTTC
CASSQAEQGNNEQFF